The next 30 T cell receptor beta chains were all read from a single sample in a study of sequential checkpoint blockade in melanoma. Assay used: immunoSEQ multiplex PCR; TCRdb lists only in-frame clones, some missing. The table shows hundreds of clones, with roughly 17% occurring only once. Treatment defined: randomized to nivolumab then ipilimumab (arm A) or the reverse (arm B). Sequenced material: tumor tissue (inferred from file names), taken from a patient given nivolumab and ipilimumab in sequence. These receptors came from a human donor with melanoma.

In this sample, this clone is medium-sized. This chain uses TRBV4-1 with TRBJ1-5; 7 nucleotides line up with TRBD1. CDR1 and CDR2 from the germline V gene are MGHRA and YSYEKL. The CDR3 spans 16 residues. V shed 4 bases and J 4 bases; nucleotides not matched to a gene: 10. CDR3 sequence: CASSRDQGQRNQPQHF. DNA for the CDR3: TGCGCCAGCAGCCGAGATCAGGGACAGAGGAATCAGCCCCAGCATTTT.

The chain employs TRBV19 and TRBJ1-2, with 8 positions matching TRBD1. Trimming cost V 5 bases and J 6 bases; bases outside gene matches: 14. The CDR3 length is 16 residues. From germline, CDR1 is LNHDA and CDR2 SQIVND (reference sequence). This CDR3 is CASSRDRPSQPHGYTF. DNA of the CDR3: TGTGCCAGTAGTCGGGACAGGCCGAGCCAACCCCATGGCTACACCTTC.

This clone is deemed medium-sized. The chain uses TRBV11-3 and TRBJ2-5; unclear D gene. Deletions cut 3 bases from V and 7 bases from J, with 18 bases between. CDR1 SGHNT and CDR2 YENEEA come from the germline V gene. The CDR3 loop spans 15 amino acids. The CDR3 DNA reads TGTGCCAGCAGCTTGCAACCGGGCCCAACGGGGACCCAGTACTTC. It encodes CASSLQPGPTGTQYF.

Within the sample, this clone is medium-sized (0.01 to 0.1%). V usage is TRBV11-3 and J usage is TRBJ1-1; D call uncertain. V was trimmed by 3 bases and J by 5 bases, leaving 13 bases between them. This CDR3 region has 14 residues. CDR1 and CDR2 from the germline V gene are SGHNT and YENEEA. The CDR3 protein is CASSLDGSGTEAFF. CDR3 bases: TGTGCCAGCAGCTTGGATGGGAGTGGGACTGAAGCTTTCTTT.

The J gene is TRBJ2-2, the V gene TRBV6-8; 8 bases are shared with TRBD2. V was clipped by 7 bases and J by 0 bases; unmatched bases: 4. CDR3 length: 15 amino acids. Per germline, CDR1 MNHGY and CDR2 SAAAGT. This chain's CDR3 is CASIREGANTGELFF. The CDR3 DNA is TGTGCCAGCATACGGGAGGGCGCGAACACCGGGGAGCTGTTTTTT.

Within the sample, this clone is medium-sized. The V gene is TRBV11-3, the J gene TRBJ2-1; 8 nucleotides align to TRBD1. Per germline, CDR1 SGHNT and CDR2 YENEEA. Losses at the gene ends were 6 bases for V and 0 bases for J; bases not matched to a gene: 4. The CDR3 consists of 15 residues. The CDR3 sequence is CASSSDRGSYNEQFF. In DNA, the CDR3 is TGTGCCAGCAGTTCCGACAGGGGCTCCTACAATGAGCAGTTCTTC.

This clone was recorded a few times. DNA for the CDR3: TGTGCCAGCAGCTCCGGGGGAGAGTACGAGCAGTACTTC. Encoded protein: CASSSGGEYEQYF. The V and J genes are TRBV6-8 and TRBJ2-7; D perhaps matches TRBD2 (6 bases). The CDR3 sequence is 13 residues long. The germline V and J ends were trimmed by 6 bases and 4 bases, with 13 bases remaining between them. The V gene's germline CDR1 is MNHGY and CDR2 SAAAGT.

V gene TRBV18 combines with J gene TRBJ1-2; 9 nucleotides align to TRBD1. Germline V gives CDR1 KGHSH, CDR2 LQKENI. J lost 4 bases, V lost 4 bases, and 10 bases had no gene match. There are 16 residues in the CDR3. CDR3 nucleotide sequence: TGTGCCAGCTCACTTTCAAACAGGGGGCAGGGCTATGGCTACACCTTC. Its translation is CASSLSNRGQGYGYTF.

The chain joins TRBV29-1 to TRBJ2-3; D remains unclear. The germline CDR1 and CDR2 sequences are SQVTM and ANQGSEA. This CDR3 spans 15 amino acids. Trimming left V 2 bases short and J 3 bases short, with 15 bases between. The CDR3 DNA sequence: TGCAGCGTTGAAAGGGTCGAAGGGAAGACAGATACGCAGTATTTT. Translation gives CSVERVEGKTDTQYF.

V and J are TRBV25-1 and TRBJ1-5, with a possible D match to TRBD1 (6 bases). V dropped 1 base and J dropped 4 bases, with 11 bases sitting between them. Germline CDR1 MGHDK, CDR2 SYGVNS. The CDR3 sequence is 15 residues long. The CDR3 DNA reads as TGTGCCAGCAGTGAATCCCAAGGGGGTAATCAGCCCCAGCATTTT. It specifies CASSESQGGNQPQHF.

This clone rates as medium-sized (0.01 to 0.1%). The chain combines TRBV9 with TRBJ2-3, with D possibly being TRBD2 (6 bases). The CDR3 length is 17 residues. Between the trimmed V and J ends, which lost 4 bases and 0 bases, there was a span of 18 bases. From germline, CDR1 is SGDLS and CDR2 YYNGEE. CDR3 coding DNA: TGTGCCAGCAGCCCCCGCCCCGGGACTGAAAGCACAGATACGCAGTATTTT. Translating it yields CASSPRPGTESTDTQYF.

CDR3 nucleotides: TGTGCCAGCATCGAGAGACAGGGCAACTATGGCTACACCTTC. Translation: CASIERQGNYGYTF. The J gene is TRBJ1-2, the V gene TRBV6-8; 7 nucleotides agree with TRBD1. The CDR3 totals 14 residues. With 7 bases clipped from V and 2 bases from J, the junction kept 7 bases outside the gene matches. Germline V gene data show CDR1 as MNHGY and CDR2 as SAAAGT.

This clone is medium-sized (0.01 to 0.1%) in the sample. The chain combines TRBV9 with TRBJ2-1, with D possibly TRBD2 on 6 matching bases. This CDR3 comprises 17 residues. CDR1 and CDR2 (germline): SGDLS, YYNGEE. V lost 5 bases and J lost 3, with 21 bases in between. As DNA, the CDR3 is TGTGCCAGCAGTCCCAATCTTCTGGCGGGAAACTACAATGAGCAGTTCTTC. This sequence encodes CASSPNLLAGNYNEQFF. Full variable domain (rest looked up from reference TRBV9 and TRBJ2-1): DSGVTQTPKHLITATGQRVTLRCSPRSGDLSVYWYQQSLDQGLQFLIQYYNGEERAKGNILERFSAQQFPDLHSELNLSSLELGDSALYFCASSPNLLAGNYNEQFFGPGTRLTVL.

The sample holds one count of this clone. V gene TRBV10-2 combines with J gene TRBJ1-5, with D perhaps matching TRBD1 (6 bases). The length of the CDR3 is 19 residues. Germline V gene sequence: CDR1 WSHSY, CDR2 SAAADI. The V end was cut by 3 bases, the J end by 4 bases, with 25 bases between. The CDR3 bases are TGCGCCAGCAGTGAATGGCCAGGGGATAGGGCGAGGGTTAATCAGCCCCAGCATTTT. It yields the protein CASSEWPGDRARVNQPQHF.

The chain links TRBV15 to TRBJ2-1; possibly TRBD1 or TRBD2 for D (5 bases each). Germline V gene sequence: CDR1 LNHNV, CDR2 YYDKDF (reference sequence). The ends were cut back, 1 base at V and 4 bases at J, with 8 bases in the middle. The CDR3 has 14 residues. The CDR3 DNA is TGTGCCACCAGCAGAGGGGGCGGGTACAATGAGCAGTTCTTC. Protein product: CATSRGGGYNEQFF.

The CDR3 sequence: CASSRQGLGTEAFF. CDR3 sequence (DNA): TGTGCCAGCAGCCGACAGGGGTTGGGCACTGAAGCTTTCTTT. The chain combines TRBV28 with TRBJ1-1; 8 nucleotides agree with TRBD1. Germline-derived CDR1 and CDR2 are MDHEN and SYDVKM. There are 14 residues in the CDR3. V trimming: 6 bases; J trimming: 4 bases; junction bases outside the gene matches: 7.

The chain has TRBV28 and TRBJ2-7, with TRBD1 identical over 10 bases. Germline assignment: CDR1 MDHEN and CDR2 SYDVKM. The CDR3 consists of 13 residues. Trimming at V came to 5 bases and at J to 5 bases, leaving 3 bases not matched to a gene. The CDR3 DNA is TGTGCCAGCAGTGAGACAGGGGGCAACGAGCAGTACTTC. It is translated as CASSETGGNEQYF.

In this sample, this clone is medium-sized. This rearrangement joins TRBV11-3 to TRBJ1-3; D might be TRBD1 (5 bases). Germline V CDR1 and CDR2: SGHNT, YENEEA. Trimming left V 3 bases short and J 4 bases short, with 13 bases between. This CDR3 region has 15 residues. The CDR3 protein is CASSFQGGQGNTIYF. The DNA of the CDR3 is TGTGCCAGCAGCTTCCAGGGAGGGCAAGGAAACACCATATATTTT.

The rearrangement joins TRBV19 to TRBJ1-5, with D perhaps matching TRBD1 (6 bases). Per the germline V gene, CDR1 is LNHDA and CDR2 is SQIVND (reference sequence). The CDR3 runs 15 residues. V was pared by 6 bases and J by 0 bases, with 12 bases between. CDR3 region: CASSRTVYSNQPQHF. The CDR3 bases are TGTGCCAGTAGCAGGACAGTTTATAGCAATCAGCCCCAGCATTTT. Full variable domain (remainder filled in from reference TRBV19 and TRBJ1-5): DGGITQSPKYLFRKEGQNVTLSCEQNLNHDAMYWYRQDPGQGLRLIYYSQIVNDFQKGDIAEGYSVSREKKESFPLTVTSAQKNPTAFYLCASSRTVYSNQPQHFGDGTRLSIL.

By frequency in the sample, this clone is medium-sized. This chain links TRBV11-3 with TRBJ2-2; possibly TRBD2 for D (6 bases). Germline V gene data show CDR1 as SGHNT and CDR2 as YENEEA. The CDR3 runs 14 residues. V lost 6 bases to trimming and J lost 1 base, with 9 bases between them. In DNA form, the CDR3 reads TGTGCCAGCAGATTTAGCGGGAACACCGGGGAGCTGTTTTTT. It encodes CASRFSGNTGELFF.

This clone was recorded a few times. The chain couples TRBV18 to TRBJ2-1; 14 bases line up with TRBD2. Germline V gives CDR1 KGHSH, CDR2 LQKENI. The CDR3 is 18 amino acids. V was clipped by 3 bases and J by 4 bases; unmatched bases: 8. CDR3 loop: CASSPGTSGGRGYNEQFF. As DNA, the CDR3 is TGTGCCAGCTCACCCGGGACTAGCGGGGGCCGCGGGTACAATGAGCAGTTCTTC.

This clone was seen only a few times. The chain uses TRBV6-8 and TRBJ2-1; weak D call: TRBD2 (7 bases). The CDR3 contains 13 residues. Germline CDR1 is MNHGY and CDR2 is SAAAGT. V lost 8 bases to trimming and J lost 10 bases, with 18 bases between them. The CDR3 nucleotides read TGTGCCAGCCGGTCTCCGGGGGGCCGGGAGCAGTTCTTC. Its translation is CASRSPGGREQFF.

Within the sample, this clone is large (0.1 to 1%). V is TRBV4-1 and J is TRBJ1-2, with 7 bases that match TRBD1. Germline trimming cut 4 bases from V and 2 bases from J; bases unmatched to any gene: 4. The CDR3 is 14 residues long. From germline, CDR1 is MGHRA and CDR2 YSYEKL. The DNA for the CDR3 is TGCGCCAGCAGCCTGGGGACAGCAAACTATGGCTACACCTTC. Its protein product is CASSLGTANYGYTF.

Sample share makes this clone large. This chain joins TRBV11-3 and TRBJ2-6; 11 bases are shared with TRBD2. The CDR3 consists of 20 residues. The germline V gene has CDR1 SGHNT and CDR2 YENEEA. The V and J ends lost 4 bases and 0 bases, in that order; junction bases with no gene match: 11. Here the CDR3 reads CASSSLSGRASLSGANVLTF. The CDR3 region has the DNA TGTGCCAGCAGCTCCCTTAGCGGGAGGGCCTCCCTCTCTGGGGCCAACGTCCTGACTTTC.

The table lists this clone with a few counts. V is TRBV6-8 and J is TRBJ2-1; D not certain. V lost 10 bases, J lost 6 bases, and 19 bases lay in between. Germline V gene data show CDR1 as MNHGY and CDR2 as SAAAGT. CDR3 length: 14 amino acids. The CDR3 DNA follows: TGTGCCATCAGCCTGACTCGAGGTGCCAATGAGCAGTTCTTC. It codes for CAISLTRGANEQFF.

In its sample, this clone ranks as large. V is TRBV11-3 and J is TRBJ1-3; possible D gene TRBD1, 5 bases. The CDR3 is made up of 17 amino acids. V shed 2 bases and J shed 0 bases, with 14 bases lying between them. The germline V gene encodes CDR1 SGHNT and CDR2 YENEEA. In DNA, the CDR3 is TGTGCCAGCAGCTTACACTTCCAGGGAAGCTCTGGAAACACCATATATTTT. This gives the protein CASSLHFQGSSGNTIYF.

The chain employs TRBV5-1 and TRBJ2-5; a possible D gene is TRBD2 (5 bases). Trimming took off 0 bases at V and 7 bases at J, with 13 bases between the two ends. This CDR3 contains 14 residues. From germline, CDR1 is SGHRS and CDR2 YFSETQ. CDR3 DNA: TGCGCCAGCAGCTTGGCTTTGGGAGTAGGGACCCAGTACTTC. Translating it yields CASSLALGVGTQYF.

By sample fraction, this clone is large. The chain employs TRBV11-3 and TRBJ2-7, with TRBD2 as a possible D gene (6 bases). Germline CDR1 is SGHNT and CDR2 is YENEEA. The CDR3 sequence is 15 residues long. V was cut by 1 base and J by 6 bases, with 16 bases left in between. DNA for the CDR3: TGTGCCAGCAGCTTAGGCGTCCTTATCGGGAGCGAGCAGTACTTC. Protein sequence: CASSLGVLIGSEQYF.

The chain is built from TRBV28 and TRBJ2-7; 7 bases match TRBD2. The germline V gene encodes CDR1 MDHEN and CDR2 SYDVKM. The J segment lost 5 bases and the V segment lost 5 bases, leaving 12 bases of the junction unmatched. The CDR3 has 15 amino acids. The CDR3 is CASSIPSGGSHEQYF. The CDR3, as DNA: TGTGCCAGCAGTATCCCCTCCGGGGGGTCCCACGAGCAGTACTTC.

Sample share makes this clone medium-sized. The chain uses TRBV6-8 and TRBJ2-5; D gene unclear. CDR1 MNHGY and CDR2 SAAAGT come from the germline V gene. The CDR3 has 12 residues. V lost 3 bases and J 1 base, leaving 3 bases between the germline ends. The CDR3 DNA follows: TGTGCCAGCAGTTATATCCAAGAGACCCAGTACTTC. Its translation: CASSYIQETQYF.